The 23 T cell receptor beta chains given below trace back to one sample, sequenced in a study of regulatory T cells in long-lasting Graves disease. For TCR beta, libraries came from iRepertoire HTBI primers and Arm-PCR of CDR3 regions. TCRdb re-derived calls from the multiplex PCR reads in MiXCR, one entry per CDR3 protein. The data contain roughly 360,000 distinct CDR3 sequences, roughly 20% of them seen just once; the ten biggest clones take up 25% to 30%. Noted time point: persistent/refractory GD, antithyroid drugs over 5 years with positive TRAb. Isolated PBMC RNA provided the starting material for the TCR library. This specimen consisted of peripheral blood mononuclear cells (PBMCs), obtained when the disease was refractory, from a patient treated with antithyroid drugs. The receptors come from a middle-aged woman with Graves disease.

In the case of this clonotype: This may arise from a read error, as a much more abundant clone is one base away. The chain uses TRBV2 and TRBJ2-7, with a possible D match to TRBD1 (6 bases). CDR1 SNHLY and CDR2 FYNNEI come from the germline V gene. The CDR3 totals 13 residues. Trimming cost V 6 bases and J 12 bases, with 21 bases left between them. In DNA, the CDR3 is TGTGCCAGCAGAGGGGACCCAGGGGCGGATCCGTACTTC. Encoded protein: CASRGDPGADPYF.

The rearrangement links TRBV5-1 to TRBJ1-4; TRBD1 is a possible D gene (6 bases). Per germline, CDR1 SGHRS and CDR2 YFSETQ. The V gene lost 4 bases and the J gene lost 5 bases, with 12 bases spanning the gap. The CDR3 loop spans 14 amino acids. CDR3 DNA sequence: TGCGCCAGCAGCCCCCGGGGGCGGAATGAAAAACTGTTTTTT. This gives the protein CASSPRGRNEKLFF.

There are many counts of this clonotype. The chain employs TRBV24-1 and TRBJ1-2, with D unclear. CDR3 size: 16 residues. Trimming left V 3 bases short and J 5 bases short, with 18 bases between. Germline CDR1 KGHDR, CDR2 SFDVKD. The CDR3, as DNA: TGTGCCACCAGTGATAATTCGATTAGGACGGAGTATGGCTACACCTTC. This codes for CATSDNSIRTEYGYTF.

Many counts were recorded for this clonotype. The V and J genes are TRBV28 and TRBJ1-2; 7 bases align to TRBD1. V lost 3 bases, J lost 5 bases, and 6 bases stayed unmatched. Germline CDR1 MDHEN, CDR2 SYDVKM. The CDR3 is 14 residues long. The CDR3 region has the DNA TGTGCCAGCAGTTTCAGAGGGGGCGGTTATGGCTACACCTTC. Encoded protein: CASSFRGGGYGYTF.

This clonotype was seen many times. The chain is built from TRBV5-1 and TRBJ1-2; 11 bases line up with TRBD1. Trimming took 0 bases from V and 4 from J; bases not matched to a gene: 11. The CDR3 runs to 18 residues. Germline CDR1 SGHRS, CDR2 YFSETQ. The CDR3: CASSLASGTGGLSYGYTF. The CDR3 DNA reads as TGCGCCAGCAGCTTGGCCTCCGGGACAGGGGGTCTAAGCTATGGCTACACCTTC.

This clonotype has more than one count but fewer than ten. The rearrangement uses TRBV20-1 and TRBJ1-5; a possible D gene is TRBD1 (5 bases). The germline V and J ends were trimmed by 1 base and 4 bases, with 8 bases remaining between them. CDR3 length equals 13 residues. Germline CDR1 reads DFQATT; CDR2 reads SNEGSKA (reference sequence). The DNA of the CDR3 is TGCAGTGCTAGAGCCGACAGAAATCAGCCCCAGCATTTT. Protein: CSARADRNQPQHF.

The CDR3 spells CASSLYIGSSEKLFF. CDR3 sequence (DNA): TGTGCCAGCAGCTTATACATTGGCAGCTCAGAAAAACTGTTTTTT. The V call is TRBV11-2, the J call TRBJ1-4; no firm D call. This CDR3 has 15 residues. V lost 2 bases to trimming and J lost 8 bases, with 15 bases between them. Germline CDR1 is SGHAT and CDR2 is FQNNGV.

The table lists this clonotype with many counts. The rearrangement joins TRBV12-3 or TRBV12-4 to TRBJ1-5; 11 bases are a match to TRBD1. V dropped 5 bases and J dropped 2; count of bases not matched to a gene: 11. The CDR3 contains 18 residues. The DNA for the CDR3 is TGTGCCAGCAGTGCCCAATGGACAGGGGGCCGAGGCAATCAGCCCCAGCATTTT. This sequence encodes CASSAQWTGGRGNQPQHF.

This clonotype showed up many times. V and J are TRBV6-1 and TRBJ2-5, with a weak D call TRBD2 (6 bases). V lost 6 bases, J lost 5 bases, and 16 bases lay in between. From germline, CDR1 is MNHNS and CDR2 SASEGT. There are 14 residues in the CDR3. The CDR3 DNA sequence: TGTGCCAGCAGGACCTGGGGACTCGGGGAGACCCAGTACTTC. Its translation is CASRTWGLGETQYF.

The genes are TRBV27 and TRBJ1-2, with D possibly being TRBD1 (6 bases). The CDR3 has 13 amino acids. V shed 4 bases and J shed 5 bases, with 11 bases lying between them. Germline V lookup: CDR1 MNHEY, CDR2 SMNVEV (reference sequence). The CDR3 loop is CASSSPGQYGYTF. Written as DNA, the CDR3 is TGTGCCAGCAGTTCACCCGGACAGTATGGCTACACCTTC.

This clonotype came up many times. The J gene is TRBJ1-5, the V gene TRBV19; no clear D. Between the trimmed V and J ends, which lost 5 bases and 2 bases, there was a span of 10 bases. CDR1 and CDR2 (germline): LNHDA, SQIVND (reference sequence). This CDR3 is built from 14 residues. The DNA of the CDR3 is TGTGCCAGTAGTTCACGGGGTGGCAATCAGCCCCAGCATTTT. Translation: CASSSRGGNQPQHF.

The chain combines TRBV19 with TRBJ1-1; D might be TRBD1 (6 bases). From germline, CDR1 is LNHDA and CDR2 SQIVND (reference sequence). CDR3 length: 15 amino acids. Deletions cut 7 bases from V and 2 bases from J, with 17 bases between. The CDR3 loop reads CASKLYGTHNTEAFF. The CDR3 DNA reads as TGTGCCAGTAAGTTGTACGGGACACACAACACTGAAGCTTTCTTT.

This clonotype has ten or more counts. This chain connects TRBV2 to TRBJ1-5, with D tentatively TRBD1 (6 bases). Germline V gene data show CDR1 as SNHLY and CDR2 as FYNNEI. V was clipped by 6 bases and J by 0 bases, with 12 bases between them. The CDR3 runs 15 residues. CDR3 bases: TGTGCCAGCAGCGCGGACAGCGATAGCAATCAGCCCCAGCATTTT. It encodes CASSADSDSNQPQHF. Together with reference TRBV2 and TRBJ1-5, the CDR3 gives the full variable domain: EPEVTQTPSHQVTQMGQEVILRCVPISNHLYFYWYRQILGQKVEFLVSFYNNEISEKSEIFDDQFSVERPDGSNFTLKIRSTKLEDSAMYFCASSADSDSNQPQHFGDGTRLSIL.

This clonotype was seen repeatedly, ten times or more. The chain carries TRBV13 and TRBJ2-7; D is undetermined. CDR3 length equals 14 residues. V was clipped by 0 bases and J by 7 bases, with 13 bases between them. Germline V CDR1 and CDR2: PRHDT, FYEKMQ (reference sequence). The CDR3 sequence is CASSLGLGPQEQYF. In DNA, the CDR3 is TGTGCCAGCAGCTTAGGCCTCGGTCCCCAAGAGCAGTACTTC.

This clonotype was observed at least ten times. The V and J genes are TRBV6-1 and TRBJ2-7, with 7 bases that match TRBD1. The V and J ends lost 1 base and 2 bases, in that order; junction bases with no gene match: 5. The CDR3 runs 15 residues. Germline assignment: CDR1 MNHNS and CDR2 SASEGT. The CDR3 DNA follows: TGTGCCAGCAGTGAAGTTGGGACAGCCCCCTACGAGCAGTACTTC. Translating it yields CASSEVGTAPYEQYF.

A few counts support this clonotype. The chain employs TRBV10-2 and TRBJ1-2; D is ambiguous. The germline gives CDR1 WSHSY, CDR2 SAAADI. This CDR3 spans 15 amino acids. Trimming removed 5 bases from V and 8 bases from J, with 21 bases in between. As DNA, the CDR3 is TGCGCCAGCAGTCCGCAAGGTGGCCAAACTGGAGGCTACACCTTC. This translates into CASSPQGGQTGGYTF.

V and J are TRBV19 and TRBJ1-1; the D gene is possibly TRBD1 (5 bases). The CDR3 runs 13 residues. CDR1 and CDR2 (germline): LNHDA, SQIVND (reference sequence). Trimming left V 9 bases short and J 4 bases short, with 15 bases between. The CDR3 reads CASLTGPGTEAFF. The CDR3 DNA reads as TGTGCCAGCCTGACGGGGCCTGGCACTGAAGCTTTCTTT.

At least ten counts were recorded for this clonotype. CDR3 bases: TGCAGTGCTAGAGGTACTAGCGGACTCAGCTCCTACGAGCAGTACTTC. Its protein product is CSARGTSGLSSYEQYF. The V gene is TRBV20-1, the J gene TRBJ2-7; TRBD2 matches 8 bases. The CDR3 extends over 16 amino acids. CDR1 is DFQATT, CDR2 SNEGSKA, per germline (reference sequence). V shed 1 base and J 0 bases; nucleotides not matched to a gene: 8.

This clonotype was seen at least ten times. The genes are TRBV12-3 or TRBV12-4 and TRBJ1-6; 12 nucleotides match TRBD1. CDR3 size: 15 residues. The ends lost 5 bases at V and 10 bases at J; junction bases unmatched: 6. CDR3 protein: CASSTRGQGASPLHF. The CDR3, as DNA: TGTGCCAGCAGTACCCGGGGACAGGGGGCCTCACCCCTCCACTTT.

The rearrangement joins TRBV6-2 or TRBV6-3 to TRBJ2-1; 8 nucleotides agree with TRBD1. Germline V gene sequence: CDR1 MNHEY, CDR2 SVGEGT. The trim removed 5 bases at V and 3 bases at J, leaving 6 bases unmatched. The CDR3 consists of 15 residues. The CDR3 region has the DNA TGTGCCAGCAGTACCGGACAGGGTCGCTACAATGAGCAGTTCTTC. This codes for CASSTGQGRYNEQFF.

The chain links TRBV7-9 to TRBJ2-7; weak D call: TRBD1 (6 bases). With 9 bases removed from V and 5 bases from J, the gap between germline ends came to 20 bases. Germline V gene data show CDR1 as SEHNR and CDR2 as FQNEAQ (reference sequence). CDR3 length: 14 amino acids. This CDR3 reads CASLPPTDSHEQYF. The CDR3 DNA reads as TGTGCCAGTCTTCCACCTACGGACAGTCACGAGCAGTACTTC.

This clonotype has ten or more counts. The chain employs TRBV12-3 or TRBV12-4 and TRBJ1-1, with unresolved D. The V end was cut by 3 bases, the J end by 1 base, with 12 bases between. The CDR3 sequence is 15 residues long. Here the CDR3 reads CASSFDPIGNTEAFF. The CDR3 DNA reads TGTGCCAGCAGTTTTGATCCCATCGGGAACACTGAAGCTTTCTTT.

This clonotype has ten or more counts. The chain carries TRBV10-3 and TRBJ2-7; D unclear. From germline, CDR1 is ENHRY and CDR2 SYGVKD. The germline V and J ends were trimmed by 5 bases and 2 bases, with 7 bases remaining between them. CDR3 size: 12 residues. The CDR3 loop reads CAISLGPYEQYF. CDR3 nucleotide sequence: TGTGCCATCAGTTTAGGGCCCTACGAGCAGTACTTC.